The next 24 T cell receptor beta chains were all read from a single sample in a study of CD8 T cells in ankylosing spondylitis. TCRdb itself ran the 5' RACE reads through MiXCR, one entry per CDR3 protein. The table records fewer than 350,000 distinct CDR3 sequences, approximately 10% of them present only once. The sequencing input was blood, either unsorted or a sorted T cell fraction (not recorded which). The origin of the receptors is a female donor with ankylosing spondylitis or in good health (not recorded which).

This clonotype was counted at least ten times. The CDR3 here is CASSQDLAHGLKGYTF. In DNA, the CDR3 is TGTGCCAGCAGCCAAGATCTAGCCCATGGCCTGAAAGGCTACACCTTC. This chain links TRBV3-1 with TRBJ1-2, with D unresolved. The germline V gene encodes CDR1 LGHDT and CDR2 YNNKEL (reference sequence). CDR3 length: 16 residues. The ends were cut back, 0 bases at V and 8 bases at J, with 19 bases in the middle.

V gene TRBV30 combines with J gene TRBJ1-4; weak D call: TRBD1 (5 bases). Germline V gene data show CDR1 as GTSNPN and CDR2 as SVGIG (reference sequence). Trimming took off 6 bases at V and 8 bases at J, with 13 bases between the two ends. CDR3 length: 12 residues. The CDR3 DNA reads as TGTGCCTGCCAGGGAGCGGCCGAAAAACTGTTTTTT. The encoded protein is CACQGAAEKLFF.

The V call is TRBV28, the J call TRBJ2-7; 7 bases are shared with TRBD2. Germline V gene data show CDR1 as MDHEN and CDR2 as SYDVKM. J lost 5 bases, V lost 8 bases, and 15 bases had no gene match. There are 15 residues in the CDR3. The CDR3, as DNA: TGTGCCAGCCCCCGCGATGGCGGGAGTTTAGACGAGCAGTACTTC. It translates to CASPRDGGSLDEQYF.

The chain has TRBV20-1 and TRBJ2-1; D is perhaps TRBD2 (7 bases). Per the germline V gene, CDR1 is DFQATT and CDR2 is SNEGSKA (reference sequence). The length of the CDR3 is 14 residues. V lost 1 base and J 5 bases, leaving 12 bases between the germline ends. CDR3 sequence reads: CSARGRGRNNEQFF. For the CDR3, the DNA is TGCAGTGCTAGAGGGCGGGGGCGCAACAATGAGCAGTTCTTC.

This clonotype was counted many times. V usage is TRBV7-2 and J usage is TRBJ2-1; D is ambiguous. Germline loops: CDR1 SGHTA, CDR2 FQGNSA. V was trimmed by 5 bases and J by 15 bases, leaving 20 bases between them. This CDR3 contains 13 residues. The CDR3 spells CASSKNHDGQAFF. Here the CDR3 DNA reads TGTGCCAGCAGCAAAAACCATGACGGGCAGGCGTTCTTC.

This clonotype was observed a few times. The rearrangement joins TRBV2 to TRBJ2-2; 7 bases line up with TRBD1. The CDR3 totals 15 residues. Losses at the gene ends were 7 bases for V and 2 bases for J; bases not matched to a gene: 7. The germline V gene has CDR1 SNHLY and CDR2 FYNNEI. The CDR3 reads CASKTGTANTGELFF. DNA of the CDR3: TGTGCCAGCAAAACCGGGACAGCAAACACCGGGGAGCTGTTTTTT.

This clonotype came up many times. The chain recombines TRBV12-3 or TRBV12-4 with TRBJ2-1; a possible D gene is TRBD2 (5 bases). Between the trimmed V and J ends, which lost 4 bases and 9 bases, there was a span of 22 bases. This CDR3 contains 16 residues. CDR3 in DNA: TGTGCCAGCAGTTCTCTGAGGGCCGGCGGGCGTTTTGAGCAGTTCTTC. This gives the protein CASSSLRAGGRFEQFF.

At least ten counts were recorded for this clonotype. The rearrangement links TRBV20-1 to TRBJ1-5, with D perhaps TRBD1 (6 bases). Trimming pared 0 bases from V and 8 bases from J, leaving 14 bases between. The germline V gene encodes CDR1 DFQATT and CDR2 SNEGSKA (reference sequence). The CDR3 has 14 amino acids. CDR3 nucleotide sequence: TGCAGTGCTAGAGACCTACAGGGACGAGAGCCCCAGCATTTT. It yields the protein CSARDLQGREPQHF.

In its sample, this clonotype was seen many times. The chain employs TRBV7-2 and TRBJ2-7, with 7 nucleotides matching TRBD1. Germline CDR1 SGHTA, CDR2 FQGNSA. With V trimmed by 3 bases and J by 6 bases, 8 bases remained unmatched. This CDR3 is built from 14 residues. The chain's CDR3 is CASSFDRDLSEQYF. The CDR3 DNA reads TGTGCCAGCAGCTTCGACAGGGATTTGTCCGAGCAGTACTTC.

This clonotype occurred many times. The chain links TRBV7-2 to TRBJ2-1; the D gene could be TRBD1 or TRBD2 (5 bases each). The germline V gene has CDR1 SGHTA and CDR2 FQGNSA. Deletions cut 2 bases from V and 7 bases from J, with 15 bases between. CDR3 size: 15 residues. CDR3 in DNA: TGTGCCAGCAGCTTACTGGGACCAGGGAAGAATGAGCAGTTCTTC. It codes for CASSLLGPGKNEQFF.

This clonotype has just a few counts. The chain carries TRBV7-6 and TRBJ1-5; D is unresolved. Germline lookup yields CDR1 SGHVS and CDR2 FNYEAQ. Deletions cut 1 base from V and 7 bases from J, with 14 bases between. The CDR3 has 15 residues. Written as DNA, the CDR3 is TGTGCCAGCAGCTTAGTGGAGGGTTGGAACCAGCCCCAGCATTTT. Translated: CASSLVEGWNQPQHF. The whole variable domain, remainder taken from reference TRBV7-6 and TRBJ1-5, is GAGVSQSPRYKVTKRGQDVALRCDPISGHVSLYWYRQALGQGPEFLTYFNYEAQQDKSGLPNDRFSAERPEGSISTLTIQRTEQRDSAMYRCASSLVEGWNQPQHFGDGTRLSIL.

The chain is built from TRBV10-1 and TRBJ2-1; a weak D match, TRBD2 (5 bases). This CDR3 is 13 amino acids long. The V end lost 6 bases, the J end lost 8 bases, and 14 bases lay between the germline ends. Germline V gene data show CDR1 as WNHNN and CDR2 as SYGVQD (reference sequence). Here the CDR3 reads CASRLGPLDEQFF. In DNA form, the CDR3 reads TGCGCCAGCAGACTAGGACCTCTTGATGAGCAGTTCTTC.

DNA of the CDR3: TGTGCCAGTAGCCCCGGGTTGTTGTATGAGCAGTTCTTC. Translating gives CASSPGLLYEQFF. The chain links TRBV19 to TRBJ2-1, with D unclear. This CDR3 region has 13 residues. The germline CDR1 and CDR2 sequences are LNHDA and SQIVND (reference sequence). Trimming left V 6 bases short and J 8 bases short, with 14 bases between.

This clonotype came up many times. The J gene is TRBJ2-2, the V gene TRBV7-7, with D possibly matching TRBD2 (7 bases). The germline V gene has CDR1 SSHAT and CDR2 FNYEAQ (reference sequence). The CDR3 spans 13 residues. The CDR3, as DNA: TGTGCTACCCAGGGGAGGGTAGCCGGGGAGCTGTTTTTT. Translating it yields CATQGRVAGELFF.

This clonotype was recorded many times. The chain has TRBV7-2 and TRBJ2-1, with D possibly being TRBD2 (5 bases). Deletions cut 5 bases from V and 3 bases from J, with 11 bases between. In germline, CDR1 is SGHTA, CDR2 FQGNSA. The CDR3 extends over 14 amino acids. CDR3 loop: CASSITRDYNEQFF. The CDR3, as DNA: TGTGCCAGCAGCATTACTAGGGACTACAATGAGCAGTTCTTC.

This clonotype showed up just a few times. The rearrangement links TRBV7-2 to TRBJ2-4; a possible D gene is TRBD1 (5 bases). CDR1 is SGHTA, CDR2 FQGNSA, per germline. The CDR3 covers 12 residues. Trimming shortened V by 1 base and J by 15 bases, and 13 bases separated the two germline ends. This chain's CDR3 is CASSLVGPSGYF. CDR3 in DNA: TGTGCCAGCAGCTTAGTGGGGCCCTCGGGGTACTTC.

This clonotype was detected many times. This rearrangement joins TRBV5-1 to TRBJ2-2, with 7 positions matching TRBD1. Germline CDR1 reads SGHRS; CDR2 reads YFSETQ. This CDR3 is built from 15 residues. J was trimmed by 9 bases and V by 5 bases; bases with no gene match: 13. CDR3 coding DNA: TGCGCCAGCAGAGTGATATACAGGGGTACAAGGGAGCTGTTTTTT. Its translation: CASRVIYRGTRELFF.

V usage is TRBV7-8 and J usage is TRBJ2-7; 7 nucleotides agree with TRBD1. J lost 0 bases, V lost 5 bases, and 7 bases had no gene match. The CDR3 runs 15 residues. CDR1 is SGHVS, CDR2 FQNEAQ, per germline. CDR3 nucleotide sequence: TGTGCCAGCAGCGGGTGGGACAGAAACTCCTACGAGCAGTACTTC. This gives the protein CASSGWDRNSYEQYF.

Worth noting for this clonotype: Given a much more abundant clone one base away, this may be a read error. This chain joins TRBV28 and TRBJ1-4, with 7 nucleotides matching TRBD1. Germline values: CDR1 MDHEN, CDR2 SYDVKM. The length of the CDR3 is 14 residues. CDR3 residues: CVSSWDSINEKLFF. Written as DNA, the CDR3 is TGTGTCAGCAGTTGGGACAGCATTAATGAAAAACTGTTTTTT.

The chain links TRBV3-1 to TRBJ2-7, with unresolved D. V was shortened by 0 bases and J by 3 bases, with 15 bases between the two germline ends. CDR1 LGHDT and CDR2 YNNKEL come from the germline V gene (reference sequence). CDR3 length: 16 amino acids. CDR3 sequence reads: CASSQDESHHIYEQYF. For the CDR3, the DNA is TGTGCCAGCAGCCAAGACGAGTCCCATCACATCTACGAGCAGTACTTC.

This clonotype was found many times. The chain couples TRBV6-1 to TRBJ2-3, with D perhaps matching TRBD2 (7 bases). Germline V CDR1 and CDR2: MNHNS, SASEGT. Trimming stripped 3 bases from V and 2 bases from J, with 12 bases between. The CDR3 sequence is 15 residues long. The DNA of the CDR3 is TGTGCCAGCAGTGAGGCGGGGGCCTACACAGATACGCAGTATTTT. Protein: CASSEAGAYTDTQYF.

Many counts were recorded for this clonotype. This chain connects TRBV5-1 to TRBJ2-2; D is undetermined. V was trimmed by 0 bases and J by 5 bases, leaving 14 bases between them. Germline CDR1 is SGHRS and CDR2 is YFSETQ. The CDR3 contains 16 residues. CDR3 protein: CASSLAYSGITGELFF. CDR3 nucleotide sequence: TGCGCCAGCAGCTTGGCCTACAGTGGTATAACCGGGGAGCTGTTTTTT.

As to this clonotype: This may stem from a read error, because a much larger clone lies one nucleotide away. This chain uses TRBV27 with TRBJ2-3; D gene uncertain. CDR3 length: 15 amino acids. Germline V lookup: CDR1 MNHEY, CDR2 SMNVEV (reference sequence). The CDR3 loop is CGSSLRMTSTDTQYF. The CDR3 DNA sequence: TGTGGCAGCAGTTTGCGGATGACTAGCACAGATACGCAGTATTTT.

This clonotype came up a few times. This chain uses TRBV7-9 with TRBJ1-4; 7 bases are shared with TRBD1. With V trimmed by 4 bases and J by 4 bases, 6 bases remained unmatched. The CDR3 extends over 15 amino acids. CDR1 is SEHNR, CDR2 FQNEAQ, per germline (reference sequence). The CDR3 sequence: CASSYSGQLNEKLFF. CDR3 sequence (DNA): TGTGCCAGCAGCTATTCGGGACAGCTTAATGAAAAACTGTTTTTT.